The TCR beta chain described here comes from a study of cytotoxic CD8 clonotypes in ibrutinib-treated CLL. CDR3 size: 13 residues. Trimming left V 2 bases short and J 5 bases short, with 6 bases between. Germline V CDR1 and CDR2: MRHNA, SNTAGT. TCRdb's table, derived via immunoSEQ multiplex PCR, lists solely in-frame clones and lacks some. The sample lists roughly 220,000 clones; 79% were seen once. About 2 micrograms of genomic DNA came from cryopreserved PBMCs for TCR beta libraries. As to this clone: The antigen is unknown.

General study points: Increased clonality at ibrutinib response gave way to a return toward baseline at progression.

The specimen comprised PBMCs, sampled after 12 months of ibrutinib treatment. The genes are TRBV6-4 and TRBJ2-2; D unclear. The clonotype originates from a human donor with chronic lymphocytic leukemia. DNA of the CDR3: TGTGCCAGCAGTGACAGGGTTACCGGGGAGCTGTTTTTT. Translation: CASSDRVTGELFF.